Below, one T cell receptor (beta chain) is given with its context. This clonotype was picked up a small number of times. The antigen it binds to is not known. Base qualities are not provided; no much larger clone lies one nucleotide away. CDR1 and CDR2 (SGHDT, YYEEEE) derive from the germline V gene. The CDR3 measures 16 amino acids from cysteine to phenylalanine. The DNA shown is the 48-base CDR3, in frame from base 1. Clipping removes 2 bases from V and 4 bases from J, with 5 as the unmatched junction base count. Read against the paper, the sample's treatment or condition label means: live attenuated yellow fever vaccine strain. At every blood-draw timepoint, two biological replicates of bulk PBMCs were collected. A standard Ficoll-Paque protocol was used to isolate PBMCs from peripheral blood. RNA was extracted with TriZol from bulk PBMCs, CD4 and CD8 fractions, and dextramer-positive and dextramer-negative fractions.

These data belong to a study of T cells after yellow fever vaccination (dated by TCRdb to the late 2010s). Background on the whole study: The SMART-Seq v4 Ultra Low Input RNA kit was used to prepare libraries from fractions with low cell numbers. Blood samples were taken at several timepoints before and after primary and secondary immunization, and bulk PBMC replicates and cell subsets were isolated. Two healthy male donors made up the cohort, one aged 18 to 30 years and the other aged 30 to 40 years. To follow T-cell clones before and after primary and booster YFV17D yellow fever vaccination, bulk TCR alpha and beta repertoires were sequenced over time. The paper as a whole reports these results and caveats: Most clones expanded after primary vaccination (about 95% of CD4 and over 80% of CD8) were re-detected after the booster, suggesting that broad memory maintenance occurred. Because abundant contaminating clonotypes from the bulk population could be contained in FACS-sorted repertoires, computational filtering was required. Compared with the primary T-cell response, the secondary T-cell response was weaker but faster, peaking on day 5 rather than day 15. A small share of clonotypes was detected in both CD4 and CD8 compartments, with the overlap likely arising from convergent recombination. Because only a couple of donors were included in the study, the extent to which the findings can be generalized is limited.

Synthesis of TCR cDNA relied on 5'RACE template switching, a step that introduced a universal primer site along with unique molecular identifiers. cDNA synthesis was primed from both the TCR alpha and TCR beta constant segments. Library amplification used two PCR steps, and the second PCR step added sample barcodes and sequencing adapters. Sequencing of libraries was done on Illumina HiSeq 2500 (2x100 bp) or NovaSeq (2x150 bp). The authors processed their data as follows. MIGEC handled demultiplexing of reads and collapsing into UMI consensus sequences, while MiXCR performed V(D)J alignment. Vaccine-responding clonotypes were defined with edgeR using replicate PBMC samples, requiring FDR below 0.01 and a log2 fold change above 5 up to day 15. Each bulk clonotype received a CD4 or CD8 identity based on whether the sequenced CD4 or CD8 repertoire contained that clonotype at higher abundance. Through fastp at Q25 and MiXCR, TCRdb rebuilt clones from the public reads, retaining in-frame beta chains. Records with the same CDR3 protein are collapsed into one entry carrying the most frequent genes and DNA. TCRdb's processing, not the study's, gives the V and J calls here. Counted in this sample were hundreds of thousands of distinct CDR3 sequences; 12% of them appeared once. More than 13% of the sample goes to the ten largest clones.

The clonotype comes from a man aged 30 to 45 who received the YFV17D yellow fever vaccine. This specimen was PBMCs, taken on the day of the yellow fever booster vaccination. The chain is encoded by TRBV5-6 joined to TRBJ2-1; TRBD2 matches 11 bases in the middle. CDR3 protein: CASSFFSSGRYNEQFF. Here is the DNA: TGTGCCAGCAGCTTTTTCTCTAGCGGGAGGTACAATGAGCAGTTCTTC.